These 3 T cell receptor beta chains were sequenced from one sample in a study of blood T cell repertoires in COVID-19. Generated by immunoSEQ multiplex PCR, the TCRdb table keeps only in-frame clones and is missing some. The sample shows 400,000 to 500,000 clones, about nine tenths of them seen only once. Sequencing was done on a sample of peripheral blood. These receptor sequences come from a woman aged 25 to 39 with active or convalescent COVID-19.

The chain has TRBV10-2 and TRBJ1-4; no definite D call. The CDR3 loop spans 14 amino acids. CDR1 is WSHSY and CDR2 is SAAADI in the germline V gene. V was pared by 8 bases and J by 0 bases, with 10 bases between. Written as DNA, the CDR3 is TGCGCCAGCCGGAGTCCTGCAACTAATGAAAAACTGTTTTTT. Its translation: CASRSPATNEKLFF.

This clone occurred a few times. The J gene is TRBJ1-1, the V gene TRBV19; TRBD1 agrees at 7 bases. The CDR3 spans 15 residues. Unmatched junction bases numbered 18, after V lost 5 bases and J lost 12 bases. Germline CDR1 reads LNHDA; CDR2 reads SQIVND (reference sequence). The CDR3 here is CASSPSTGNGLIPFF. The CDR3 DNA reads as TGTGCCAGTAGTCCATCGACAGGGAACGGTTTAATCCCTTTCTTT.

This chain joins TRBV3-1 (or the pseudogene TRBV3-2) and TRBJ2-1, with D possibly matching TRBD2 (6 bases). The germline V gene encodes CDR1 LGHDT and CDR2 YNNKEL (reference sequence). Trimming pared 1 base from V and 6 bases from J, leaving 10 bases between. This CDR3 comprises 14 residues. Here the CDR3 reads CASSQAGVLNEQFF. CDR3 DNA sequence: TGTGCCAGCAGCCAAGCGGGGGTCCTCAATGAGCAGTTCTTC.